This T cell receptor beta chain was recovered during a study of shared clonotypes between healthy human individuals. Study observations and caveats: Non-shared clonotypes displayed generation probabilities falling below those of clonotypes present in all four donors.

All donors were healthy HIV-negative adults lacking recent acute infections or vaccinations. CD4+ cells yielded CD45RA+ naive and CD45RA-negative memory subsets. The CDR3 loop spans 13 amino acids. V lost 2 bases to trimming and J lost 2 bases, with 6 bases between them. Germline values: CDR1 SEHNR, CDR2 FQNEAQ (reference sequence). This clone has more than one count but fewer than ten. The antigen remains undetermined. This specimen includes other DNA sequences encoding the same CDR3. Deep-level settings were used for running the assay. The assay was immunoSEQ multiplex PCR, and TCRdb's table has in-frame clones only and misses some. Here the sample spans approximately 2.3 million clones, 90% to 95% being singletons.

The sequenced sample was naive CD4+ T cells from PBMCs. The subset: CD45RA+ positively selected. The receptor was derived from a man aged 18-30 years in good health. Some clones in this sample may be carry-over from other donors' samples. The chain is built from TRBV7-9 and TRBJ1-1; TRBD1 might be the D (5 bases). In DNA form, the CDR3 reads TGTGCCAGCAGCTTAACAGGAAACACTGAAGCTTTCTTT. This encodes CASSLTGNTEAFF. The complete variable domain, with remaining parts taken from reference TRBV7-9 and TRBJ1-1, reads DTGVSQNPRHKITKRGQNVTFRCDPISEHNRLYWYRQTLGQGPEFLTYFQNEAQLEKSRLLSDRFSAERPKGSFSTLEIQRTEQGDSAMYLCASSLTGNTEAFFGQGTRLTVV.